A single sample is the source of the 32 T cell receptor beta chains below, sequenced in a study of cytomegalovirus exposure and HLA in healthy donors (dated by TCRdb to about 2017). Libraries were made using the immunoSEQ multiplex PCR assay. For the multiplex PCR, a mixture combining 60 forward primers for TCR Vbeta segments and 13 reverse primers for TCR Jbeta segments was used. The clones in this table, taken by TCRdb from immuneACCESS, are in-frame only. Not every clone is retained; where verified, under half of the shortfall comes from an unresolved V gene, and the cause of the rest is unknown. This sample's clone table shows 60,000 or so clones. In total, the top ten clones hold about 10% of the sample. Sequenced: PBMCs. Every receptor here comes from a man in his fifties or sixties in good health and CMV-seropositive.

The CDR3 protein is CASSIRGQGARGYTF. The CDR3 coding sequence is TGTGCCAGTAGTATCCGAGGTCAGGGGGCTCGCGGCTACACCTTC. V usage is TRBV19 and J usage is TRBJ1-2; 8 nucleotides match TRBD1. Trimming removed 3 bases from V and 8 bases from J; junction bases left unmatched: 11. Germline lookup yields CDR1 LNHDA and CDR2 SQIVND (reference sequence). The CDR3 is 15 residues long.

The J gene is TRBJ1-1, the V gene TRBV18; possibly TRBD1 for D (5 bases). V lost 3 bases to trimming and J lost 1 base, with 9 bases between them. CDR1 is KGHSH, CDR2 LQKENI, per germline. This CDR3 has 14 amino acids. CDR3 in amino acids: CASSPERGNTEAFF. The CDR3 bases are TGTGCCAGCTCACCGGAAAGGGGGAACACTGAAGCTTTCTTT.

This chain uses TRBV5-1 with TRBJ2-7; D is perhaps TRBD2 (6 bases). Trimming pared 7 bases from V and 4 bases from J, leaving 9 bases between. CDR1 SGHRS and CDR2 YFSETQ come from the germline V gene. The CDR3 consists of 11 residues. The CDR3 coding sequence is TGCGCCAGCCGGAGGGAGTACGAGCAGTACTTC. Residues: CASRREYEQYF.

This sequence joins TRBV29-1 and TRBJ1-2; D may be TRBD1 (5 bases). CDR1 is SQVTM, CDR2 ANQGSEA, per germline. With 5 bases removed from V and 6 bases from J, the gap between germline ends came to 10 bases. The CDR3 consists of 11 residues. CDR3 in DNA: TGCAGCGTTCAGGGAAGTCATGGCTACACCTTC. Translated: CSVQGSHGYTF.

The rearrangement uses TRBV5-1 and TRBJ2-3, with 10 bases identical to TRBD2. The germline V gene has CDR1 SGHRS and CDR2 YFSETQ. V shed 0 bases and J 6 bases; nucleotides not matched to a gene: 7. CDR3 length equals 16 residues. DNA for the CDR3: TGCGCCAGCAGCTTGGTTCCTAGCGGGAGTTCTGATACGCAGTATTTT. Protein sequence: CASSLVPSGSSDTQYF.

The rearrangement links TRBV5-6 to TRBJ2-1; TRBD1 is a possible D gene (5 bases). Germline assignment: CDR1 SGHDT and CDR2 YYEEEE. This CDR3 region has 15 residues. V lost 1 base to trimming and J lost 6 bases, with 14 bases between them. CDR3: CASSLHRLPSNEQFF. CDR3 DNA sequence: TGTGCCAGCAGCTTGCACAGGCTGCCATCCAATGAGCAGTTCTTC. Full variable domain (missing parts from reference TRBV5-6 and TRBJ2-1): DAGVTQSPTHLIKTRGQQVTLRCSPKSGHDTVSWYQQALGQGPQFIFQYYEEEERQRGNFPDRFSGHQFPNYSSELNVNALLLGDSALYLCASSLHRLPSNEQFFGPGTRLTVL.

The chain recombines TRBV29-1 with TRBJ2-1, with 7 bases matching TRBD1. Germline V gene sequence: CDR1 SQVTM, CDR2 ANQGSEA. The CDR3 covers 13 residues. V lost 5 bases, J lost 7 bases, and 8 bases stayed unmatched. This chain's CDR3 is CSVSGQLGNEQFF. CDR3 nucleotides: TGCAGCGTTTCGGGACAGCTTGGGAATGAGCAGTTCTTC.

The rearrangement uses TRBV30 and TRBJ1-1, with a tentative D call TRBD1 (5 bases). Trimming cost V 0 bases and J 5 bases, with 13 bases left between them. Germline-derived CDR1 and CDR2 are GTSNPN and SVGIG (reference sequence). There are 14 residues in the CDR3. CDR3 residues: CAWSVWQGVTEAFF. CDR3 bases: TGTGCCTGGAGTGTCTGGCAGGGTGTGACTGAAGCTTTCTTT.

The chain carries TRBV5-1 and TRBJ2-2; weak D call: TRBD1 (6 bases). Germline V CDR1 and CDR2: SGHRS, YFSETQ. V lost 4 bases and J 1 base, leaving 23 bases between the germline ends. The CDR3 sequence is 19 residues long. CDR3 amino acids: CASSPGQFLTMRNTGELFF. In DNA, the CDR3 is TGCGCCAGCAGCCCCGGACAGTTCTTAACGATGCGGAACACCGGGGAGCTGTTTTTT.

The V call is TRBV10-1, the J call TRBJ2-5; 13 positions match TRBD2. The CDR3 consists of 19 residues. Unmatched junction bases numbered 11, after V lost 2 bases and J lost 2 bases. Germline values: CDR1 WNHNN, CDR2 SYGVQD (reference sequence). The CDR3 bases are TGCGCCAGCAGTGAGGCCCGGCGGACTAGCGGGAGAGGGCAAGAGACCCAGTACTTC. The encoded protein is CASSEARRTSGRGQETQYF.

The chain combines TRBV9 with TRBJ2-1; D might be TRBD2 (6 bases). V was clipped by 0 bases and J by 8 bases, with 15 bases between them. CDR3 length: 15 amino acids. Per germline, CDR1 SGDLS and CDR2 YYNGEE. This chain's CDR3 is CASSVEEGRMYEQFF. The CDR3 nucleotides are TGTGCCAGCAGCGTAGAGGAGGGGCGCATGTATGAGCAGTTCTTC. Complete variable domain (other parts from reference TRBV9 and TRBJ2-1): DSGVTQTPKHLITATGQRVTLRCSPRSGDLSVYWYQQSLDQGLQFLIQYYNGEERAKGNILERFSAQQFPDLHSELNLSSLELGDSALYFCASSVEEGRMYEQFFGPGTRLTVL.

CDR3 coding DNA: TGTGCCAGTAGTTCCCGGGACAGGGGAAACTATGGCTACACCTTC. It is translated as CASSSRDRGNYGYTF. This chain connects TRBV19 to TRBJ1-2, with 10 nucleotides matching TRBD1. CDR3 length equals 15 residues. Looked up from germline, CDR1 is LNHDA and CDR2 is SQIVND (reference sequence). V lost 5 bases to trimming and J lost 2 bases; unmatched junction nucleotides: 5. Looking up the rest from reference TRBV19 and TRBJ1-2 gives the full variable domain: DGGITQSPKYLFRKEGQNVTLSCEQNLNHDAMYWYRQDPGQGLRLIYYSQIVNDFQKGDIAEGYSVSREKKESFPLTVTSAQKNPTAFYLCASSSRDRGNYGYTFGSGTRLTVV.

The chain recombines TRBV6-5 with TRBJ2-7; 7 bases agree with TRBD1. This CDR3 region has 15 residues. Germline assignment: CDR1 MNHEY and CDR2 SVGAGI. V lost 2 bases, J lost 5 bases, and 9 bases stayed unmatched. In DNA form, the CDR3 reads TGTGCCAGCAGTTACCTCCAGACAGGGCGGGACGAGCAGTACTTC. Protein product: CASSYLQTGRDEQYF.

V is TRBV10-3 and J is TRBJ1-1; D possibly corresponds to TRBD1 (5 bases). V was pared by 7 bases and J by 1 base, with 13 bases between. This CDR3 region has 14 residues. Germline V gene sequence: CDR1 ENHRY, CDR2 SYGVKD. The CDR3 coding sequence is TGTGCCATCACCCCCGGGGGGGGGAACACTGAAGCTTTCTTT. It encodes CAITPGGGNTEAFF.

This rearrangement joins TRBV7-3 to TRBJ1-1; D might be TRBD1 (5 bases). Germline V gives CDR1 SGHTA, CDR2 FQGTGA. Between the trimmed V and J ends, which lost 2 bases and 1 base, there was a span of 8 bases. The CDR3 loop spans 14 amino acids. CDR3 amino acids: CASSLLGGNTEAFF. The DNA for the CDR3 is TGTGCCAGCAGCTTATTGGGGGGGAACACTGAAGCTTTCTTT.

The chain is built from TRBV25-1 and TRBJ2-5, with 7 bases that match TRBD1. Per the germline V gene, CDR1 is MGHDK and CDR2 is SYGVNS. This CDR3 spans 16 amino acids. Germline trimming cut 3 bases from V and 4 bases from J; bases unmatched to any gene: 11. The chain's CDR3 is CASSDPDRLTTETQYF. The CDR3 DNA reads TGTGCCAGCAGTGATCCGGACAGGCTGACAACAGAGACCCAGTACTTC.

Concerning this clone itself: The same CDR3 is also encoded by other DNA sequences in this sample. The rearrangement uses TRBV29-1 and TRBJ1-2; possible D gene TRBD1, 6 bases. Between the trimmed V and J ends, which lost 7 bases and 8 bases, there was a span of 14 bases. The CDR3 extends over 11 amino acids. In germline, CDR1 is SQVTM, CDR2 ANQGSEA. The CDR3 reads CSATDQGGYTF. The CDR3 coding sequence is TGCAGCGCAACCGACCAGGGGGGCTACACCTTC.

This sequence joins TRBV6-1 and TRBJ2-2, with 9 bases that match TRBD1. The CDR3 length is 15 residues. Germline V gene data show CDR1 as MNHNS and CDR2 as SASEGT. J was trimmed by 6 bases and V by 4 bases; bases with no gene match: 6. CDR3 protein: CASSGDRVRAGELFF. The CDR3 DNA is TGTGCCAGCAGTGGGGACAGGGTCCGGGCCGGGGAGCTGTTTTTT.

The CDR3 spells CASSQESTSGVEQYF. CDR3 coding DNA: TGCGCCAGCAGCCAAGAGTCGACTAGCGGGGTCGAGCAGTACTTC. The chain has TRBV4-1 and TRBJ2-5, with 11 bases fitting TRBD2. The assigned J gene may be wrong: the sequence end matches TRBJ2-7 better. The CDR3 has 15 amino acids. Germline CDR1 reads MGHRA; CDR2 reads YSYEKL.

The chain recombines TRBV30 with TRBJ1-2; 9 bases are shared with TRBD1. The length of the CDR3 is 14 residues. The V gene's germline CDR1 is GTSNPN and CDR2 SVGIG (reference sequence). Germline trimming cut 5 bases from V and 2 bases from J; bases unmatched to any gene: 6. CDR3: CAWDRTGVNYGYTF. In DNA form, the CDR3 reads TGTGCCTGGGACCGGACAGGGGTGAACTATGGCTACACCTTC. The variable domain in full, with the rest retrieved from reference TRBV30 and TRBJ1-2, is SQTIHQWPATLVQPVGSPLSLECTVEGTSNPNLYWYRQAAGRGLQLLFYSVGIGQISSEVPQNLSASRPQDRQFILSSKKLLLSDSGFYLCAWDRTGVNYGYTFGSGTRLTVV.

The chain joins TRBV18 to TRBJ2-5; TRBD2 matches 7 bases. Unmatched junction bases numbered 7, after V lost 3 bases and J lost 9 bases. From germline, CDR1 is KGHSH and CDR2 LQKENI. The CDR3 is made up of 13 amino acids. CDR3 DNA: TGTGCCAGCTCACCCCGGGAGGAAGGGGCCCAGTACTTC. Translating gives CASSPREEGAQYF.

The chain has TRBV4-3 and TRBJ1-1; D is possibly TRBD1 (6 bases). CDR3 length equals 15 residues. V lost 1 base and J lost 4, with 13 bases in between. Germline CDR1 reads LGHNA; CDR2 reads YSLEER. CDR3: CASSQVRGRSTEAFF. CDR3 nucleotides: TGCGCCAGCAGCCAAGTCAGGGGTAGGAGCACTGAAGCTTTCTTT.

The chain couples TRBV2 to TRBJ1-5; 7 bases fit TRBD1. The J segment lost 3 bases and the V segment lost 7 bases, leaving 9 bases of the junction unmatched. Germline CDR1 SNHLY, CDR2 FYNNEI. The CDR3 has 15 residues. The CDR3 DNA follows: TGTGCCAGCAATCGAGACAGGGCATACAATCAGCCCCAGCATTTT. Its translation: CASNRDRAYNQPQHF.

The chain couples TRBV20-1 to TRBJ2-3, with D unresolved. The CDR3 contains 11 residues. Germline V gives CDR1 DFQATT, CDR2 SNEGSKA (reference sequence). V lost 5 bases and J lost 4, with 7 bases in between. Written as DNA, the CDR3 is TGCAGTGCTGCGGTTTCAGATACGCAGTATTTT. It codes for CSAAVSDTQYF.

J is TRBJ2-3 and V is TRBV9; possibly TRBD2 for D (6 bases). Per germline, CDR1 SGDLS and CDR2 YYNGEE. V lost 3 bases, J lost 4 bases, and 12 bases lay in between. The CDR3 length is 14 residues. CDR3 sequence reads: CASSARLVADTQYF. The CDR3 DNA reads as TGTGCCAGCAGCGCCCGACTAGTCGCAGATACGCAGTATTTT. The whole variable domain, filled in from reference TRBV9 and TRBJ2-3, reads DSGVTQTPKHLITATGQRVTLRCSPRSGDLSVYWYQQSLDQGLQFLIQYYNGEERAKGNILERFSAQQFPDLHSELNLSSLELGDSALYFCASSARLVADTQYFGPGTRLTVL.

The rearrangement links TRBV18 to TRBJ2-7; 10 nucleotides line up with TRBD1. The trim removed 4 bases at V and 6 bases at J, leaving 9 bases unmatched. The CDR3 consists of 15 residues. Germline CDR1 is KGHSH and CDR2 is LQKENI. DNA of the CDR3: TGTGCCAGCTCACAACCGGGACAGGGGAGCTTCGAGCAGTACTTC. It codes for CASSQPGQGSFEQYF.

Of note for this clone: Germline and junction disagree at one end, which may indicate a read error. This chain uses TRBV6-5 with TRBJ2-5; the D gene is possibly TRBD1 (5 bases). CDR1 MNHEY and CDR2 SVGAGI come from the germline V gene. The length of the CDR3 is 13 residues. The CDR3 sequence: CASSYPGKENQYF. CDR3 DNA sequence: TGTGCCAGCAGTTACCCAGGGAAAGAGAACCAGTACTTC.

The V gene is TRBV18, the J gene TRBJ2-3, with D hard to call. The germline V and J ends were trimmed by 3 bases and 2 bases, with 6 bases remaining between them. CDR3 length: 13 amino acids. CDR1 is KGHSH and CDR2 is LQKENI in the germline V gene. Written as DNA, the CDR3 is TGTGCCAGCTCACCCCCACTCACAGATACGCAGTATTTT. It encodes CASSPPLTDTQYF.

In terms of frequency, this clone is medium-sized. This chain joins TRBV2 and TRBJ2-1; maybe TRBD2 (6 bases). The CDR3 runs to 14 residues. The germline V gene encodes CDR1 SNHLY and CDR2 FYNNEI. V lost 3 bases and J 2 bases, leaving 8 bases between the germline ends. The DNA of the CDR3 is TGTGCCAGCAGTGACCGCGGGACCTACAATGAGCAGTTCTTC. Its protein product is CASSDRGTYNEQFF.

This CDR3 reads CSASLSDTQYF. The CDR3, as DNA: TGCAGTGCTTCCCTCTCGGATACGCAGTATTTT. The chain is built from TRBV20-1 and TRBJ2-3; no clear D. Trimming removed 5 bases at V and 6 bases at J, with 9 bases between. Germline V lookup: CDR1 DFQATT, CDR2 SNEGSKA (reference sequence). The length of the CDR3 is 11 residues.

This chain connects TRBV10-3 to TRBJ1-2; D call uncertain. This CDR3 is built from 13 residues. V was cut by 5 bases and J by 0 bases, with 7 bases left in between. The germline gives CDR1 ENHRY, CDR2 SYGVKD. CDR3 coding DNA: TGTGCCATCAGTACCCAGGCTAACTATGGCTACACCTTC. Translating gives CAISTQANYGYTF.

This chain joins TRBV29-1 and TRBJ1-1; D remains ambiguous. Per germline, CDR1 SQVTM and CDR2 ANQGSEA. CDR3 length equals 14 residues. V gave up 2 bases and J gave up 1 base, with 11 bases separating them. The CDR3 region is CSVERLSGNTEAFF. The CDR3 coding sequence is TGCAGCGTTGAACGGCTGTCGGGGAACACTGAAGCTTTCTTT.